This entry concerns a single TCR beta chain. What it binds is not known. This sample stems from a study of cytomegalovirus exposure and HLA in healthy donors. The method was immunoSEQ multiplex PCR; TCRdb's version includes in-frame clones alone and lacks a portion of them. The sample holds 98,000 or so clones, approximately 96% seen once. Looked up from germline, CDR1 is SNHLY and CDR2 is FYNNEI. This CDR3 has 13 amino acids. The germline V and J ends were trimmed by 7 bases and 6 bases, with 13 bases remaining between them. Whole-study results and caveats: Listed as cytomegalovirus-associated were approximately 160 TCR beta chains.

This TCR derives from a woman between 18 and 29 years old in good health and CMV-seronegative. V gene TRBV2 combines with J gene TRBJ1-5, with a weak D call TRBD1 (5 bases). The sequencing sample was made of PBMCs. The DNA of the CDR3 is TGTGCCAGCATCCGGGGGTCAGGTCAGCCCCAGCATTTT. It specifies CASIRGSGQPQHF.